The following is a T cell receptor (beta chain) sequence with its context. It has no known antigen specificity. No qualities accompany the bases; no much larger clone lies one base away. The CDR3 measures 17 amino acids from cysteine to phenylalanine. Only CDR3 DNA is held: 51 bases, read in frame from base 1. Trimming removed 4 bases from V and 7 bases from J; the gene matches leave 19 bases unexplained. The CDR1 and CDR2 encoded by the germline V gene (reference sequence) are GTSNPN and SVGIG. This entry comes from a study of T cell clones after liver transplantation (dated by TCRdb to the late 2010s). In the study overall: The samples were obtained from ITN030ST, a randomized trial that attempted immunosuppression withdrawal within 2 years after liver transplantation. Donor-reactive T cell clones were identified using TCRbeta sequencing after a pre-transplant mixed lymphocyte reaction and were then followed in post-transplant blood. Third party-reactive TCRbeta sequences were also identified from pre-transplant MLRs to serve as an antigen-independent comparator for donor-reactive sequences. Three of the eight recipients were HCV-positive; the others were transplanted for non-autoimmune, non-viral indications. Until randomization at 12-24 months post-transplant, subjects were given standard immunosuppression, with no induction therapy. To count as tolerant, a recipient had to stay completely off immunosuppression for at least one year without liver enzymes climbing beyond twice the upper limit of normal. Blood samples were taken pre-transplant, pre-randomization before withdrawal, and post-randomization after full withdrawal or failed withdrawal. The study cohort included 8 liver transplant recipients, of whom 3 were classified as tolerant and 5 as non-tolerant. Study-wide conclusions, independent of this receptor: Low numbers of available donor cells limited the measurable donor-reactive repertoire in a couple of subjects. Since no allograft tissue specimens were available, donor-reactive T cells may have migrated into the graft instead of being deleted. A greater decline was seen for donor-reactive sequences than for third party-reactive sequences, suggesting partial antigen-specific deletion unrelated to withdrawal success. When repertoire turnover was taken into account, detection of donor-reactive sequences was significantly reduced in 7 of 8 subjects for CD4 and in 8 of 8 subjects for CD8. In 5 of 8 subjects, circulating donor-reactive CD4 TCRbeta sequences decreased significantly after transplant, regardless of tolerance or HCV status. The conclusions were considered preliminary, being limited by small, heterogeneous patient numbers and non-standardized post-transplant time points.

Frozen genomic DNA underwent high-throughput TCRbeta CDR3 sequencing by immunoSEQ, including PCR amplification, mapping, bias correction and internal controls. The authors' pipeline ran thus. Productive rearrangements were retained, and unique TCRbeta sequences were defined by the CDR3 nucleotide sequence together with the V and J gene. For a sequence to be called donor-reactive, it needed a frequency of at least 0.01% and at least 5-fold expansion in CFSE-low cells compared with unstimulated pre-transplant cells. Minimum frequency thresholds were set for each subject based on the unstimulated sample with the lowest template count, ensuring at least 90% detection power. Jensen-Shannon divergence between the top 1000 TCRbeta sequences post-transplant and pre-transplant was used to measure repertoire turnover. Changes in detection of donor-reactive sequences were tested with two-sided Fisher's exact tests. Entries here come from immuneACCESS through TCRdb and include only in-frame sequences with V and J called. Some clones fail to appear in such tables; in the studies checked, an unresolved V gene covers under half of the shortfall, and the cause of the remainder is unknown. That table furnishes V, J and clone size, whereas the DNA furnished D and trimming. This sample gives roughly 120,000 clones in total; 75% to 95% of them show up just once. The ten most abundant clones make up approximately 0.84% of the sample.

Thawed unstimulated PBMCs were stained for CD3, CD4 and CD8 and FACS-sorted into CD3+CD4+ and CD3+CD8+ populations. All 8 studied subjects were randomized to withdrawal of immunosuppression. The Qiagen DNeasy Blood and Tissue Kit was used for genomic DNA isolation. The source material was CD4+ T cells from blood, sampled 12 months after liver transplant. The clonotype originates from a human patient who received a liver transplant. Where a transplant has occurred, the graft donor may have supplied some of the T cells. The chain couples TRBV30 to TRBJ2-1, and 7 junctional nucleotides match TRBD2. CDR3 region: CAWKVRASGNPGNEQFF. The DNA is TGTGCCTGGAAAGTACGGGCTAGCGGAAACCCTGGGAATGAGCAGTTCTTC.